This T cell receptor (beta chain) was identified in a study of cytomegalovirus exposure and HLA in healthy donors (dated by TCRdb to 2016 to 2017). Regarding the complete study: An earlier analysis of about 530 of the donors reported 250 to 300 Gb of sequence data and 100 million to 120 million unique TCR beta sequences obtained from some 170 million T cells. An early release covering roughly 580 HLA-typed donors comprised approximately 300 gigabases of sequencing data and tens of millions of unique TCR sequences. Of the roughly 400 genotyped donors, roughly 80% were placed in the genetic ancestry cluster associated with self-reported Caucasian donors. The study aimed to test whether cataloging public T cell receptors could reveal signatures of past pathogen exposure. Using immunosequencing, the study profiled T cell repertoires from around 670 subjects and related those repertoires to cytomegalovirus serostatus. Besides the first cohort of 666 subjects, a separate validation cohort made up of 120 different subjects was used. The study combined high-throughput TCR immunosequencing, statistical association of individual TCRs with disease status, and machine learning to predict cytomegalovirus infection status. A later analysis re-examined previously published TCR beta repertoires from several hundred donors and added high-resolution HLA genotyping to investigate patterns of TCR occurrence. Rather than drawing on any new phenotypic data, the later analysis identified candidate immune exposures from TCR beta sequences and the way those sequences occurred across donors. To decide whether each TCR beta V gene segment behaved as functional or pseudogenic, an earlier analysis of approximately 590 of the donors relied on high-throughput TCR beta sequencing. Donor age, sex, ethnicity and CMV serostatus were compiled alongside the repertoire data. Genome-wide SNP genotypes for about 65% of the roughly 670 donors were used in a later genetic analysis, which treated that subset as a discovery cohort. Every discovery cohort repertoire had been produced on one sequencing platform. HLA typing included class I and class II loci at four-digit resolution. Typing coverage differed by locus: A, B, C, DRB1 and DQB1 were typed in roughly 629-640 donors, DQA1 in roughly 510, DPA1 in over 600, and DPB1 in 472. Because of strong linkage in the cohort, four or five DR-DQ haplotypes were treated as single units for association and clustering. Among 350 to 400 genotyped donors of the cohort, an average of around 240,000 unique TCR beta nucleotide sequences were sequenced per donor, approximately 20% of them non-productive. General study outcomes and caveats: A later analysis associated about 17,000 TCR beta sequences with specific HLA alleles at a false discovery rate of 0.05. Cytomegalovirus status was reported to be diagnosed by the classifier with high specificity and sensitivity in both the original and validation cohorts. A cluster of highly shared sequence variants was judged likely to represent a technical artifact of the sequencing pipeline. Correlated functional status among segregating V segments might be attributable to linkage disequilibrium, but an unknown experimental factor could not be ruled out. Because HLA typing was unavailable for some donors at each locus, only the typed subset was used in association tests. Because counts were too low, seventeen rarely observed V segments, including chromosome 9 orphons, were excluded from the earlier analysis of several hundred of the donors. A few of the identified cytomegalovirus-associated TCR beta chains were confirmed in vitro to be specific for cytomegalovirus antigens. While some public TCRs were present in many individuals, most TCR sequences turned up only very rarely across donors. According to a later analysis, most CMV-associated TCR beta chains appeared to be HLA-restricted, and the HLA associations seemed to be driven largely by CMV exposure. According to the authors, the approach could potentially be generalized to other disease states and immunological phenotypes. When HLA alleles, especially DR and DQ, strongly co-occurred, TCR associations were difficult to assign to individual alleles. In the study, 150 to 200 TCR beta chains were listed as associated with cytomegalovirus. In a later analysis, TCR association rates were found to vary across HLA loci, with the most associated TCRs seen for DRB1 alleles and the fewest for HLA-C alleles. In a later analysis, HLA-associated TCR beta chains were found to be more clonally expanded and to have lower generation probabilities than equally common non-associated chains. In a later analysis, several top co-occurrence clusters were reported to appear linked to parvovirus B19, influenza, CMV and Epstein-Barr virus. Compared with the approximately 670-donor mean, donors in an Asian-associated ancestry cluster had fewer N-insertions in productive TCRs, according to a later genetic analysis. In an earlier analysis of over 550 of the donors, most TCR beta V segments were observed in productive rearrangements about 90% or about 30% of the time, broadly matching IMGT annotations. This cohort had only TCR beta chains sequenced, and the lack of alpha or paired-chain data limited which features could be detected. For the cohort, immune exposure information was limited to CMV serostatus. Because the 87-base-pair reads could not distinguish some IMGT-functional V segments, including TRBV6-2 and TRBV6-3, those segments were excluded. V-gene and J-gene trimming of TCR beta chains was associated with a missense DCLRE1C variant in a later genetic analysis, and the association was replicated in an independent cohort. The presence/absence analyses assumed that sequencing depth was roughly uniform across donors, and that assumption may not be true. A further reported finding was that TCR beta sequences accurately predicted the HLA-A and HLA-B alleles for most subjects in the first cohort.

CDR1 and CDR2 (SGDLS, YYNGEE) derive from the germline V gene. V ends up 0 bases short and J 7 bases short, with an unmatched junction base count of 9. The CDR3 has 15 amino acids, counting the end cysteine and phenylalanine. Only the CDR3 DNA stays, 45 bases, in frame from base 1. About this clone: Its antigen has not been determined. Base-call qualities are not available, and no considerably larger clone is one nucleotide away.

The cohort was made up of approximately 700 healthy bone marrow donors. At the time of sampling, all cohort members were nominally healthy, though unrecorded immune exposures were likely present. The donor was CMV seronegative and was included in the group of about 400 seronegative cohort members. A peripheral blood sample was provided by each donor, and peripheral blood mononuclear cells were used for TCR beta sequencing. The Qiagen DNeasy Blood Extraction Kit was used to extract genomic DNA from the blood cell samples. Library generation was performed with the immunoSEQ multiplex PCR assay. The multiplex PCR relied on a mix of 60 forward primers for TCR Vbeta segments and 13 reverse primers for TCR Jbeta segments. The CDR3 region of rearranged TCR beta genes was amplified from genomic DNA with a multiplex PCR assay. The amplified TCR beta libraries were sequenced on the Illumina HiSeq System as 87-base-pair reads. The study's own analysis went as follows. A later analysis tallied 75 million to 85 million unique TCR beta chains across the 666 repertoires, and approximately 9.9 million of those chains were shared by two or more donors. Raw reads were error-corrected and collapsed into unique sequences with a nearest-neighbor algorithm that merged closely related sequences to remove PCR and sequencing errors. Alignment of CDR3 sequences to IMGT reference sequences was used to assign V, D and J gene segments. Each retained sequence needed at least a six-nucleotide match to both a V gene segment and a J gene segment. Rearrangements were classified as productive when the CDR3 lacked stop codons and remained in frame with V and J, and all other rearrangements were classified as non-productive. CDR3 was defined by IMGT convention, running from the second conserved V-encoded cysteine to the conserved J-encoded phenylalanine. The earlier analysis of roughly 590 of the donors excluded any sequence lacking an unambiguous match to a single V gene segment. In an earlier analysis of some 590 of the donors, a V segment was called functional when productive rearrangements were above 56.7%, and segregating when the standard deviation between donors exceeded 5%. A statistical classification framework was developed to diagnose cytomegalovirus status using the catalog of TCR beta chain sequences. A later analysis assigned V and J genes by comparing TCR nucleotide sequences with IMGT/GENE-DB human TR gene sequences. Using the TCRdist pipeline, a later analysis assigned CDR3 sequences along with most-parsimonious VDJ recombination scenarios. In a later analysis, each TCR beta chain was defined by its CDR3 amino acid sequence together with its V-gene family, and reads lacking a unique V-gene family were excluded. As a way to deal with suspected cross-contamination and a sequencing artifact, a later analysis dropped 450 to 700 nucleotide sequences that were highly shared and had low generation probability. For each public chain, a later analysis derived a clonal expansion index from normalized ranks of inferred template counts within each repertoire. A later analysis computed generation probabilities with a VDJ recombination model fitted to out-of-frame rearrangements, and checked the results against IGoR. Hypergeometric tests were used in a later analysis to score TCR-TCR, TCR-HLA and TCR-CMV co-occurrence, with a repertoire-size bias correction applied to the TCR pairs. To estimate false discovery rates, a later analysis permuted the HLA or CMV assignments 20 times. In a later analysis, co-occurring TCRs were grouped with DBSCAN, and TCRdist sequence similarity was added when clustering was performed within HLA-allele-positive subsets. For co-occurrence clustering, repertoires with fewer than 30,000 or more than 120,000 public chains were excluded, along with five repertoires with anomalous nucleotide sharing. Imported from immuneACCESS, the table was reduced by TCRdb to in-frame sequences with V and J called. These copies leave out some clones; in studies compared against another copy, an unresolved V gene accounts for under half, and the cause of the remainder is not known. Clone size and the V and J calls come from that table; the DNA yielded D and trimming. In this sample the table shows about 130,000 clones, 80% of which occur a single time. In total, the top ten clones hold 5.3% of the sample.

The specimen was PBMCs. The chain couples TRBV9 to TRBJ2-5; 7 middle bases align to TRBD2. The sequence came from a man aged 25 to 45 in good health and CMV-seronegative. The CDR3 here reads CASSVGGTNDGTQYF. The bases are TGTGCCAGCAGCGTAGGAGGGACTAACGATGGGACCCAGTACTTC.